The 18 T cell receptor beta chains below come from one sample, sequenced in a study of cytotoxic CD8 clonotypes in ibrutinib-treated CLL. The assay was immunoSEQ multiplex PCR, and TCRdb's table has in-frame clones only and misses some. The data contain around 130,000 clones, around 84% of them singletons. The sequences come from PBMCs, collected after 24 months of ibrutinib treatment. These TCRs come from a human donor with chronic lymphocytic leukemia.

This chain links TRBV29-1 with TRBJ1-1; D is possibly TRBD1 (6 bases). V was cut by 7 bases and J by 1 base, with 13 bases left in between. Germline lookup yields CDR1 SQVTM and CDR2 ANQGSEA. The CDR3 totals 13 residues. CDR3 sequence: CSAQGSGNTEAFF. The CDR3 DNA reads TGCAGCGCCCAGGGGTCGGGGAACACTGAAGCTTTCTTT.

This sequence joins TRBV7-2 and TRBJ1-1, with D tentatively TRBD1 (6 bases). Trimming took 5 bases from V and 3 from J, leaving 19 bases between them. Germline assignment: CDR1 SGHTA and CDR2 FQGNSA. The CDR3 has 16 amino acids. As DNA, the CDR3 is TGTGCCAGCAGCCCTTGGGTTGGAGGGGGTCACACTGAAGCTTTCTTT. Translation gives CASSPWVGGGHTEAFF.

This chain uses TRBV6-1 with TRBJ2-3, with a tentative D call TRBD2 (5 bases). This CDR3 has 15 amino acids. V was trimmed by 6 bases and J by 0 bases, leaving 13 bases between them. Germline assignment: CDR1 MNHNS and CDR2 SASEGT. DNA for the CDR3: TGTGCCAGCAGCCTAGCCGGATCTAGCACAGATACGCAGTATTTT. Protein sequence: CASSLAGSSTDTQYF.

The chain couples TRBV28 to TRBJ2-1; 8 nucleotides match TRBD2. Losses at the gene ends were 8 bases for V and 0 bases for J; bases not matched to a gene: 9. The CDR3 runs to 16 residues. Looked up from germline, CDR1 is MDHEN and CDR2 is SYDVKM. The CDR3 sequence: CASPSGRGASYNEQFF. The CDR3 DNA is TGTGCCAGCCCCTCGGGGCGGGGGGCCTCCTACAATGAGCAGTTCTTC.

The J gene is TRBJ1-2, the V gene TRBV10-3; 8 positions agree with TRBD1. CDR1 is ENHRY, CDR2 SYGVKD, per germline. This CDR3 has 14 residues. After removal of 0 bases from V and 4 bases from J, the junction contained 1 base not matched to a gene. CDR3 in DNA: TGTGCCATCAGTGAGTCCACAGGGGGCTATGGCTACACCTTC. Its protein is CAISESTGGYGYTF.

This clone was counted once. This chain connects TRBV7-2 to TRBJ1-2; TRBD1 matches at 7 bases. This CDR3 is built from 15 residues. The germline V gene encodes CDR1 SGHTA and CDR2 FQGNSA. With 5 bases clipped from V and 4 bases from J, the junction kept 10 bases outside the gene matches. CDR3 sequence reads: CASSRGGGATYGYTF. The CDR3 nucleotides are TGTGCCAGCAGCCGAGGAGGGGGCGCGACCTATGGCTACACCTTC.

The CDR3 bases are TGTGCCAGCAGCGGCCTCGGGCAGGGGGCGAATTCACCCCTCCACTTT. Translation gives CASSGLGQGANSPLHF. The J gene is TRBJ1-6, the V gene TRBV6-6, with 8 bases matching TRBD1. Germline CDR1 reads MNHNY; CDR2 reads SVGAGI (reference sequence). V gave up 6 bases and J gave up 7 bases; unmatched junction bases: 11. CDR3 size: 16 residues.

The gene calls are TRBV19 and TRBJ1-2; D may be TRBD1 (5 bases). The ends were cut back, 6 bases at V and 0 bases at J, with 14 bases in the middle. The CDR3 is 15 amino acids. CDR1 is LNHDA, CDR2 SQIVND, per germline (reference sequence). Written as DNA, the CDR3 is TGTGCCAGTAGCGCCCGGGGCGGAACTAACTATGGCTACACCTTC. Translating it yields CASSARGGTNYGYTF.

Written as DNA, the CDR3 is TGTGCCAGCAGCCCAGGGAGGAATCAGCCCCAGCATTTT. This gives the protein CASSPGRNQPQHF. The chain is built from TRBV5-6 and TRBJ1-5; D is possibly TRBD1 (5 bases). V was pared by 4 bases and J by 4 bases, with 9 bases between. Germline CDR1 SGHDT, CDR2 YYEEEE. This CDR3 has 13 residues.

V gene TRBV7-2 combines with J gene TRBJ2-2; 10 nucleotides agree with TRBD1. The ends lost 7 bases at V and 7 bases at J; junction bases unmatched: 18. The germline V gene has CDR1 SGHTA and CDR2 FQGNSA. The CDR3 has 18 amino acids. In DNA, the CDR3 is TGTGCCAGCATCTCGGGTCCTCCCGGGACAGGGGCGGGCGGGGAGCTGTTTTTT. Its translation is CASISGPPGTGAGGELFF.

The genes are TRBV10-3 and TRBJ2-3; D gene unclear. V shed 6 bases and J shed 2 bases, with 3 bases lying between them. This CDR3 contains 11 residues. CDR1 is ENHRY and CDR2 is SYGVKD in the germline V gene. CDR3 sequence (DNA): TGTGCCATCAGAGCCACAGATACGCAGTATTTT. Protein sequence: CAIRATDTQYF.

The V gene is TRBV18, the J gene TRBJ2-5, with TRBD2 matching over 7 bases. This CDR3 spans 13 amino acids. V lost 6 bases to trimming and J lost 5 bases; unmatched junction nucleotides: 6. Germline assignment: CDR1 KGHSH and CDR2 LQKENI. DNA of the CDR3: TGTGCCAGCTCCCGGACCGGGGGGGAGACCCAGTACTTC. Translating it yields CASSRTGGETQYF.

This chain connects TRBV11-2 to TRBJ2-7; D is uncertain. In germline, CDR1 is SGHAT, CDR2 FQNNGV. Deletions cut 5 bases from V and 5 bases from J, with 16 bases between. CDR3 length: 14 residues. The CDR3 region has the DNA TGTGCCAGCAGCCTATCCACAGCAGTCCACGAGCAGTACTTC. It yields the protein CASSLSTAVHEQYF.

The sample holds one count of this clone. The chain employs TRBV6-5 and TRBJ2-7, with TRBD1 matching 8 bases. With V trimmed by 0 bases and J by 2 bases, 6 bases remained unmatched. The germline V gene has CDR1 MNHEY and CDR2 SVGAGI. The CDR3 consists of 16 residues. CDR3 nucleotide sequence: TGTGCCAGCAGTTACTCGATGACAGGGGAGGCCTACGAGCAGTACTTC. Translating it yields CASSYSMTGEAYEQYF.

CDR3 bases: TGTGCCAGCAGCCCGACCGGGACAGGGGATTTTAACTATGGCTACACCTTC. As protein: CASSPTGTGDFNYGYTF. The chain is built from TRBV4-2 and TRBJ1-2; 10 positions agree with TRBD1. Per germline, CDR1 LGHNA and CDR2 YNFKEQ. CDR3 size: 17 residues. The ends lost 4 bases at V and 1 base at J; junction bases unmatched: 9.

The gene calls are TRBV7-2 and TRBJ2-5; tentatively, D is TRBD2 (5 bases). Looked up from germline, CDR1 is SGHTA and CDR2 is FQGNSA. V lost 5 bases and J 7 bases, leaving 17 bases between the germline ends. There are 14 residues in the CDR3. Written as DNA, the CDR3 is TGTGCCAGCAGCCCTGGACGGGCTGAGGGGACCCAGTACTTC. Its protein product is CASSPGRAEGTQYF.

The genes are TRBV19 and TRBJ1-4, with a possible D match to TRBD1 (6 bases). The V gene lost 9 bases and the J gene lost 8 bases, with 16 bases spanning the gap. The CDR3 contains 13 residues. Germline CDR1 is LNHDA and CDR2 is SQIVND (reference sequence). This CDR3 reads CASRLGGGEKLFF. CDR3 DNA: TGTGCCAGCCGGCTAGGGGGTGGAGAAAAACTGTTTTTT.

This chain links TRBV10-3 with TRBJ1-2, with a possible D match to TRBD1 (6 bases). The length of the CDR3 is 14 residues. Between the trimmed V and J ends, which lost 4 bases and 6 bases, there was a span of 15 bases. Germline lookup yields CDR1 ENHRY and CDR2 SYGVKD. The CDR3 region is CAISVTGDVNGYTF. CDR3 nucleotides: TGTGCCATCAGTGTGACAGGTGACGTTAATGGCTACACCTTC.